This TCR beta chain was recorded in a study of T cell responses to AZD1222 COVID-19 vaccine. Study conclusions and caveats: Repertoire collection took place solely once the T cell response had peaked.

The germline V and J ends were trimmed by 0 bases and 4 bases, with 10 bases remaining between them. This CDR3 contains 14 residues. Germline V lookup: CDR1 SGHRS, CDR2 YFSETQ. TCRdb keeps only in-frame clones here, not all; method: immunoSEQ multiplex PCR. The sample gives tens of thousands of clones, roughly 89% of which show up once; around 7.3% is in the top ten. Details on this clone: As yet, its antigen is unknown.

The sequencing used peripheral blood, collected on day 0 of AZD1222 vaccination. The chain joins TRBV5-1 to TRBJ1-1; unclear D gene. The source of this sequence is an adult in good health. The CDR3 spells CASSLDPRGTEAFF. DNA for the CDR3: TGCGCCAGCAGCTTGGACCCACGGGGCACTGAAGCTTTCTTT.